This T cell receptor beta chain was recorded in a study of human T cells and chemical hapten exposure. Study details: The sensitizing agent was 2% DPC, placed on about 2 cm by about 2 cm of upper inner arm skin. Small pooled library volume differences mainly caused per-sample TCR yield variation.

This clonotype was counted only a few times. Its antigen is undetermined. Time point described: patch test 2, 6 weeks after DPC sensitization. Treatment described: therapeutic diphenylcyclopropenone sensitization with weekly scalp DPC. CDR3 length equals 15 residues. The germline V gene encodes CDR1 SGHDN and CDR2 FVKESK. The V and J ends lost 4 bases and 2 bases respectively, with 12 bases between them. General study points: Patch test score was positively correlated with the counts of PT1 expanded TCRs. Unchanged with DPC sensitization were TCRs above 1 in 1000 frequency.

TCRdb reprocessed the RACE reads with MiXCR, giving one entry per CDR3 protein. The sample includes about 50,000 distinct CDR3 sequences, around 10% of them seen just once. Specimen: whole blood, collected in connection with sensitization to the hapten diphenylcyclopropenone (DPC). The sequence was obtained from a woman aged 45-60 years with alopecia areata. Some clones in this sample may be carry-over from other donors' samples. The chain combines TRBV14 with TRBJ1-5; D is possibly TRBD1 (6 bases). CDR3 DNA: TGTGCCAGCAGCCGATCAGGGGCAGGCAATCAGCCCCAGCATTTT. Amino acid sequence: CASSRSGAGNQPQHF.